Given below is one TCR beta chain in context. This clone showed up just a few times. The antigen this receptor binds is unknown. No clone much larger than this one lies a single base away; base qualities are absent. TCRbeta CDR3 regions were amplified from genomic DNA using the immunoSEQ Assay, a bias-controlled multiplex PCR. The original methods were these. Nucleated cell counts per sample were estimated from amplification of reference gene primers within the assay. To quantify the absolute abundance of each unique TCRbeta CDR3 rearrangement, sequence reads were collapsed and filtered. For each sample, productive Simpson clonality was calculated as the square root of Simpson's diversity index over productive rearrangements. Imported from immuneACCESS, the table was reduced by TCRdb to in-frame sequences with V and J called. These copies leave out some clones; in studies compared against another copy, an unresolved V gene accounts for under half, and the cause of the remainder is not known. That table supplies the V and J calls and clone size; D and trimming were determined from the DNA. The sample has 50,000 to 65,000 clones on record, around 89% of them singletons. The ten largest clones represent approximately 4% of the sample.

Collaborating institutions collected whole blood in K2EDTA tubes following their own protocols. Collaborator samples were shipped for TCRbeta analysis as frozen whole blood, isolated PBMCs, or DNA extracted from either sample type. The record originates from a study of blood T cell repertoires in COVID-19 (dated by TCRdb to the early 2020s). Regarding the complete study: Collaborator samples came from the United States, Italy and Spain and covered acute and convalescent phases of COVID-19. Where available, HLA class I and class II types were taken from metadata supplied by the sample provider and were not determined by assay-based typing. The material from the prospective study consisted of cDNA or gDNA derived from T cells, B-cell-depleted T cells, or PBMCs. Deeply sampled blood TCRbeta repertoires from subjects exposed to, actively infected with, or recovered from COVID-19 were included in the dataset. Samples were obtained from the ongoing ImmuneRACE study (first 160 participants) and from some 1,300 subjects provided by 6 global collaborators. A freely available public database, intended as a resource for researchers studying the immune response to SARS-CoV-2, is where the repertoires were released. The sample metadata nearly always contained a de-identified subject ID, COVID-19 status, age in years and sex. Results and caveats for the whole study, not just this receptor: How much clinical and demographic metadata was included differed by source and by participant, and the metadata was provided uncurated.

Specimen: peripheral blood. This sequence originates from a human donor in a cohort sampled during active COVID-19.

In nucleotide form, the sequence is TGTGCCAGCAGCCAAGGGCAGGGCCAAGATACGCAGTATTTT. Its protein is CASSQGQGQDTQYF. The chain couples TRBV4-2 to TRBJ2-3; a weak D assignment points to TRBD1 (5 bases agree). CDR1 and CDR2 are read off the germline V gene as LGHNA and YNFKEQ. A distance of 10 bases separates the germline ends of V and J, which lose 1 base and 5 bases respectively. The CDR3, from cysteine to phenylalanine, totals 14 residues. Only CDR3 DNA is held: 42 bases, read in frame from base 1.